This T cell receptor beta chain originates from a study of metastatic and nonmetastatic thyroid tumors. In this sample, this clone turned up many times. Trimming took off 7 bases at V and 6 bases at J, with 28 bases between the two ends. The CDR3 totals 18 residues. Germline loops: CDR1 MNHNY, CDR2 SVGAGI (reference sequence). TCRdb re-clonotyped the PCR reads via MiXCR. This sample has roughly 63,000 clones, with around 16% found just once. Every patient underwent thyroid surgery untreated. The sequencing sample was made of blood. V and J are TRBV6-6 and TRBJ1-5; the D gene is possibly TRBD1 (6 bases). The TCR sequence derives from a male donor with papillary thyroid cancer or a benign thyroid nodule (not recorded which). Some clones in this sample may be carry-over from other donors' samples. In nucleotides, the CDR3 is TGTGCCAGCAACTCAGCGCTTACAACAGGGCCGGGTATTCAGCCCCAGCATTTT. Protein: CASNSALTTGPGIQPQHF.